Below, 20 T cell receptor beta chains from the same sample are listed, as sequenced in a study of Ad26.COV2.S vaccination and SARS-CoV-2 variants. Profiled with immunoSEQ multiplex PCR; TCRdb holds only in-frame clones, not every one. The sample shows 290,000 or so clones, about 89% of them seen only once. Treatment specified: 19 received Ad26.COV2.S at low or high dose, single or two shots; several received placebo; per-sample allocation not given. Day 63 after the first injection of vaccine or placebo was the sampling time. The input for sequencing was peripheral blood, taken in a trial of Ad26.COV2.S vaccine versus placebo. All receptors derive from a person between 18 and 65 years old who received the Ad26.COV2.S COVID-19 vaccine or a placebo.

The J gene is TRBJ2-1, the V gene TRBV9; 7 positions agree with TRBD1. This CDR3 comprises 15 residues. Germline V gene sequence: CDR1 SGDLS, CDR2 YYNGEE. Losses at the gene ends were 3 bases for V and 0 bases for J; bases not matched to a gene: 3. CDR3 sequence reads: CASSDRDSSYNEQFF. The CDR3, as DNA: TGTGCCAGCAGCGACCGGGACAGCTCCTACAATGAGCAGTTCTTC.

This chain connects TRBV19 to TRBJ2-1; 10 bases are a match to TRBD2. Germline loops: CDR1 LNHDA, CDR2 SQIVND (reference sequence). The CDR3 covers 13 residues. The J segment lost 6 bases and the V segment lost 6 bases, leaving 2 bases of the junction unmatched. DNA for the CDR3: TGTGCCAGTAGAAGGACTAGCGGCAATGAGCAGTTCTTC. Its protein is CASRRTSGNEQFF.

As to this clone: The junction and the germline gene differ at one end; a read error may be behind it. The chain couples TRBV7-7 to TRBJ1-2, with D uncertain. The CDR3 spans 16 residues. From germline, CDR1 is SSHAT and CDR2 FNYEAQ (reference sequence). This CDR3 is CASSLGSGEWNYGYTF. In nucleotides, the CDR3 is TGTGCTAGCAGCCTAGGGTCTGGGGAATGGAACTATGGCTACACCTTC. The whole variable domain, filled in from reference TRBV7-7 and TRBJ1-2, reads GAGVSQSPRYKVTKRGQDVTLRCDPISSHATLYWYQQALGQGPEFLTYFNYEAQPDKSGLPSDRFSAERPEGSISTLTIQRTEQRDSAMYRCASSLGSGEWNYGYTFGSGTRLTVV.

The chain recombines TRBV6-4 with TRBJ2-3, with 8 bases that match TRBD2. This CDR3 comprises 17 residues. The germline V gene has CDR1 MRHNA and CDR2 SNTAGT. The V gene end was trimmed by 0 bases and the J gene end by 4 bases; junction bases not matched to a gene: 9. The CDR3 sequence: CASSDSGRGGRADTQYF. The CDR3 region has the DNA TGTGCCAGCAGTGACTCAGGACGGGGGGGCCGCGCAGATACGCAGTATTTT.

This clone was seen more than once but under ten times. This chain joins TRBV6-2 or TRBV6-3 and TRBJ1-2, with D possibly TRBD1 on 5 matching bases. V gave up 7 bases and J gave up 8 bases, with 17 bases separating them. CDR3 length: 13 amino acids. Germline V gene data show CDR1 as MNHEY and CDR2 as SVGEGT. This CDR3 reads CASTPGKYFGYTF. Here the CDR3 DNA reads TGTGCCAGCACCCCAGGGAAATATTTCGGCTACACCTTC.

The CDR3 sequence: CASSDSTHNEQFF. CDR3 nucleotides: TGTGCCAGCAGTGACTCGACTCACAATGAGCAGTTCTTC. This sequence joins TRBV6-4 and TRBJ2-1; D is ambiguous. V was clipped by 0 bases and J by 5 bases, with 5 bases between them. The CDR3 length is 13 residues. Germline values: CDR1 MRHNA, CDR2 SNTAGT.

This clone was counted once. The rearrangement joins TRBV6-6 to TRBJ2-5; D ambiguous. V was shortened by 0 bases and J by 4 bases, with 15 bases between the two germline ends. Germline assignment: CDR1 MNHNY and CDR2 SVGAGI (reference sequence). The CDR3 covers 16 residues. This chain's CDR3 is CASSYSIIGRRETQYF. CDR3 in DNA: TGTGCCAGCAGTTACTCGATCATCGGCCGGCGAGAGACCCAGTACTTC.

The V call is TRBV7-2, the J call TRBJ2-7; the D gene could be TRBD1 or TRBD2 (6 bases each). CDR1 SGHTA and CDR2 FQGNSA come from the germline V gene. This CDR3 has 15 residues. The germline V and J ends were trimmed by 4 bases and 3 bases, with 16 bases remaining between them. CDR3 residues: CASSWGSGGVYEQYF. CDR3 bases: TGTGCCAGCAGCTGGGGGTCCGGGGGCGTCTACGAGCAGTACTTC.

This clone showed up just a few times. The chain employs TRBV7-9 and TRBJ2-2; no clear D gene. CDR1 and CDR2 (germline): SEHNR, FQNEAQ (reference sequence). The CDR3 runs to 14 residues. V lost 1 base and J lost 1, with 4 bases in between. The CDR3 DNA reads as TGTGCCAGCAGCTTAGAAGGGAACACCGGGGAGCTGTTTTTT. It specifies CASSLEGNTGELFF. The full variable domain, its missing parts supplied by reference TRBV7-9 and TRBJ2-2, is DTGVSQNPRHKITKRGQNVTFRCDPISEHNRLYWYRQTLGQGPEFLTYFQNEAQLEKSRLLSDRFSAERPKGSFSTLEIQRTEQGDSAMYLCASSLEGNTGELFFGEGSRLTVL.

This sequence joins TRBV29-1 and TRBJ1-3; the match to TRBD1 covers 7 bases. Germline V gene lookup returns CDR1 SQVTM and CDR2 ANQGSEA. Germline trimming cut 5 bases from V and 9 bases from J; bases unmatched to any gene: 7. The CDR3 totals 12 residues. CDR3 in DNA: TGCAGCGTTATAAGGGACAGTGGCACCATATATTTT. Its protein is CSVIRDSGTIYF. The full variable domain, its missing parts supplied by reference TRBV29-1 and TRBJ1-3, is SAVISQKPSRDICQRGTSLTIQCQVDSQVTMMFWYRQQPGQSLTLIATANQGSEATYESGFVIDKFPISRPNLTFSTLTVSNMSPEDSSIYLCSVIRDSGTIYFGEGSWLTVV.

The chain links TRBV3-1 (or the pseudogene TRBV3-2) to TRBJ1-4; TRBD1 is a possible D gene (6 bases). V was cut by 0 bases and J by 6 bases, with 17 bases left in between. The CDR3 extends over 17 amino acids. CDR1 is LGHDT and CDR2 is YNNKEL in the germline V gene (reference sequence). CDR3 sequence (DNA): TGTGCCAGCAGCCAAGATTTGGGATTGGGGGCGCATGAAAAACTGTTTTTT. The encoded protein is CASSQDLGLGAHEKLFF.

This rearrangement joins TRBV30 to TRBJ2-2; 9 bases line up with TRBD2. Germline CDR1 and CDR2: GTSNPN and SVGIG (reference sequence). The trim removed 3 bases at V and 0 bases at J, leaving 17 bases unmatched. There are 20 residues in the CDR3. The CDR3 region is CAWSNRLGSGSLANTGELFF. The CDR3 nucleotides read TGTGCCTGGAGCAATAGACTGGGTAGCGGGAGTCTGGCGAACACCGGGGAGCTGTTTTTT.

V usage is TRBV5-6 and J usage is TRBJ1-1; D gene ambiguous. CDR1 is SGHDT and CDR2 is YYEEEE in the germline V gene. V lost 4 bases, J lost 1 base, and 14 bases lay in between. The CDR3 sequence is 15 residues long. CDR3 region: CASSRQMGWNTEAFF. Written as DNA, the CDR3 is TGTGCCAGCAGCCGACAAATGGGATGGAACACTGAAGCTTTCTTT.

The V and J genes are TRBV6-5 and TRBJ1-3, with TRBD1 matching 7 bases. The CDR3 length is 13 residues. Germline CDR1 MNHEY, CDR2 SVGAGI. J gave up 9 bases and V 2 bases, and 4 bases lay outside the gene matches. The CDR3 sequence: CASSYGQASTIYF. In DNA form, the CDR3 reads TGTGCCAGCAGTTACGGACAGGCATCCACCATATATTTT.

The CDR3 here is CASSRDYTEAFF. In DNA, the CDR3 is TGCGCCAGCAGCCGGGACTACACTGAAGCTTTCTTT. The V call is TRBV4-1, the J call TRBJ1-1; the D gene is possibly TRBD1 (5 bases). V lost 4 bases and J 3 bases, leaving 6 bases between the germline ends. Germline loops: CDR1 MGHRA, CDR2 YSYEKL. The length of the CDR3 is 12 residues.

The CDR3 here is CASSGDREGTEAFF. CDR3 sequence (DNA): TGTGCCAGCAGCGGGGACAGGGAGGGCACTGAAGCTTTCTTT. This chain links TRBV5-4 with TRBJ1-1, with 9 bases lining up with TRBD1. The CDR3 loop spans 14 amino acids. Per the germline V gene, CDR1 is SGHNT and CDR2 is YYREEE (reference sequence). Trimming cost V 4 bases and J 4 bases; bases outside gene matches: 5.

This sequence joins TRBV18 and TRBJ2-7; D uncertain. Germline V gene lookup returns CDR1 KGHSH and CDR2 LQKENI. The CDR3 is 14 amino acids. Trimming removed 2 bases at V and 1 base at J, with 9 bases between. The CDR3 spells CASSPEGLSYEQYF. The CDR3 region has the DNA TGTGCCAGCTCACCAGAAGGGCTTTCCTACGAGCAGTACTTC. The whole variable domain, remainder taken from reference TRBV18 and TRBJ2-7, is NAGVMQNPRHLVRRRGQEARLRCSPMKGHSHVYWYRQLPEEGLKFMVYLQKENIIDESGMPKERFSAEFPKEGPSILRIQQVVRGDSAAYFCASSPEGLSYEQYFGPGTRLTVT.

This clone was seen once. The chain is built from TRBV5-8 and TRBJ2-2; D is perhaps TRBD1 (6 bases). V was clipped by 4 bases and J by 1 base, with 11 bases between them. The CDR3 runs to 15 residues. CDR1 and CDR2 from the germline V gene are SGHTS and YDEGEE. The CDR3 sequence: CASSRTVLNTGELFF. The CDR3, as DNA: TGTGCCAGCAGCCGGACAGTACTGAACACCGGGGAGCTGTTTTTT. Full variable domain (remainder filled in from reference TRBV5-8 and TRBJ2-2): EAGVTQSPTHLIKTRGQQATLRCSPISGHTSVYWYQQALGLGLQFLLWYDEGEERNRGNFPPRFSGRQFPNYSSELNVNALELEDSALYLCASSRTVLNTGELFFGEGSRLTVL.

Turning to this clone: Other DNA sequences from this sample encode an identical CDR3 as well. This chain connects TRBV18 to TRBJ2-3; the match to TRBD1 covers 7 bases. The CDR3 runs 14 residues. Per the germline V gene, CDR1 is KGHSH and CDR2 is LQKENI. J was trimmed by 3 bases and V by 3 bases; bases with no gene match: 3. The CDR3 here is CASSPLDRTDTQYF. CDR3 bases: TGTGCCAGCTCACCCCTGGACAGGACAGATACGCAGTATTTT.

The rearrangement links TRBV12-3 or TRBV12-4 to TRBJ1-2, with D possibly matching TRBD1 (5 bases). The V and J ends lost 6 bases and 4 bases respectively, with 9 bases between them. The CDR3 covers 12 residues. CDR3 nucleotide sequence: TGTGCCAGCAGCTGGGACCGCTATGGCTACACCTTC. This gives the protein CASSWDRYGYTF.